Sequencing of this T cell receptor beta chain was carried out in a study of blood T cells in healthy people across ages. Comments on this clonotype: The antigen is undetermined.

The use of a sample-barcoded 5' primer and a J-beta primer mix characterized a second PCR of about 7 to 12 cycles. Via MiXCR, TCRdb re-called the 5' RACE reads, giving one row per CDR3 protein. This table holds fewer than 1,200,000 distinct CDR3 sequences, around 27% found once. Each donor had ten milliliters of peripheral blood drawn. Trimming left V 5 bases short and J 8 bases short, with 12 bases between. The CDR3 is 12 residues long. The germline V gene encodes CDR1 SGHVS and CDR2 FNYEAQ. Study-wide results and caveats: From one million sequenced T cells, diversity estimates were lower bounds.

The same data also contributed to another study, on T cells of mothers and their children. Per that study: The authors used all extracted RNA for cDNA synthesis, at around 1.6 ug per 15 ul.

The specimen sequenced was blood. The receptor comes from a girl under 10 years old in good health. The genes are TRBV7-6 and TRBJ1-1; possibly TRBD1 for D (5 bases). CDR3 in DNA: TGTGCCAGCAGCCAGTCACCAGGGGAAGCTTTCTTT. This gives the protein CASSQSPGEAFF.